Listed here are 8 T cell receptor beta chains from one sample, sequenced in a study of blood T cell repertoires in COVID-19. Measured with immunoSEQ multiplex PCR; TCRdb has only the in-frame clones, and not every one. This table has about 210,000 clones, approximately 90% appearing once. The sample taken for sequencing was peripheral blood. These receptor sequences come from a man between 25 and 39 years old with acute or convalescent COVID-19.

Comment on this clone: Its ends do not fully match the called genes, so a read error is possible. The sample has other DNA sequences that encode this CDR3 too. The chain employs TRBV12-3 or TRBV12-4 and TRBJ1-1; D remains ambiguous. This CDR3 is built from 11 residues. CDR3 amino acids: CASSLNSEAFF. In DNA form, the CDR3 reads TGTGCCAGCAGCCTCAACAGTGAAGCTTTCTTT.

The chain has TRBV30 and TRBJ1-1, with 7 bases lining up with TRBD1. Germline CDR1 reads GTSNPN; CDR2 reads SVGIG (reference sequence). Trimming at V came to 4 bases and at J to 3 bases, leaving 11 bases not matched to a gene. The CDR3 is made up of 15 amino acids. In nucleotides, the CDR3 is TGTGCCTGGATCATACTCCGGGACAGATACACTGAAGCTTTCTTT. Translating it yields CAWIILRDRYTEAFF. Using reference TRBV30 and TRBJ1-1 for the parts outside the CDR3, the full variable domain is SQTIHQWPATLVQPVGSPLSLECTVEGTSNPNLYWYRQAAGRGLQLLFYSVGIGQISSEVPQNLSASRPQDRQFILSSKKLLLSDSGFYLCAWIILRDRYTEAFFGQGTRLTVV.

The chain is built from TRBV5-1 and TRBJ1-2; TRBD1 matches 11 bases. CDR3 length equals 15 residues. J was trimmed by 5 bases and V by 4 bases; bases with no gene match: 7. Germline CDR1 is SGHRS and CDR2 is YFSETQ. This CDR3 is CASSNRDRGEYGYTF. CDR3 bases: TGCGCCAGCAGCAACCGGGACAGGGGGGAGTATGGCTACACCTTC.

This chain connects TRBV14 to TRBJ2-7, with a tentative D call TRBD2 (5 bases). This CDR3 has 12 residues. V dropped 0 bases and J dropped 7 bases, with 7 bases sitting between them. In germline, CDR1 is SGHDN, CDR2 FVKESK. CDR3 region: CASSQDRTEQYF. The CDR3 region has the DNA TGTGCCAGCAGCCAAGATCGGACTGAGCAGTACTTC.

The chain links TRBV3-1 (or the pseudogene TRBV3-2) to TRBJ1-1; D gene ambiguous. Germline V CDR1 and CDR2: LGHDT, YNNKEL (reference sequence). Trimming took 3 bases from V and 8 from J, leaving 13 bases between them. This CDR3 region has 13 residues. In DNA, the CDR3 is TGTGCCAGCAGCCACCTATTGAGGAGCGAAGCTTTCTTT. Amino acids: CASSHLLRSEAFF.

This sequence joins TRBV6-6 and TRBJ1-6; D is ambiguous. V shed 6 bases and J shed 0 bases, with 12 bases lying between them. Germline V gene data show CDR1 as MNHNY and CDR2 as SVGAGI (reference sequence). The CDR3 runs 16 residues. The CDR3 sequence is CASRPRSSSYNSPLHF. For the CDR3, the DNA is TGTGCCAGCAGACCCCGGAGCAGCTCCTATAATTCACCCCTCCACTTT.

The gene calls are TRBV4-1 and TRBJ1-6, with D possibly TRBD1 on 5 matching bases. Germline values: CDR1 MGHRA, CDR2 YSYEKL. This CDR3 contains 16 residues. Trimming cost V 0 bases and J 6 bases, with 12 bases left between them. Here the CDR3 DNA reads TGCGCCAGCAGCCAAGAAGGTCCAGGGCCTAATTCACCCCTCCACTTT. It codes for CASSQEGPGPNSPLHF.

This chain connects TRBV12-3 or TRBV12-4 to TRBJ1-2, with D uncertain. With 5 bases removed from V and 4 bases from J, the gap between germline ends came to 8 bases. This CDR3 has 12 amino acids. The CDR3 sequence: CASSRQIYGYTF. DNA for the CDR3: TGTGCCAGCAGTAGACAAATCTATGGCTACACCTTC.